This T cell receptor beta chain was recorded in a study of blood T cell repertoires in COVID-19. Overall study context: The United States, Italy and Spain provided the acute and convalescent COVID-19 samples. The analysed material was cDNA or gDNA that came from T cells, B-cell-depleted T cells, or PBMCs.

The method was immunoSEQ multiplex PCR; TCRdb's version includes in-frame clones alone and lacks a portion of them. The repertoire holds 250,000 or so clones, with approximately 91% as singletons. Germline CDR1 and CDR2: SNHLY and FYNNEI. The CDR3 has 15 amino acids. V lost 2 bases, J lost 5 bases, and 5 bases stayed unmatched. This chain uses TRBV2 with TRBJ2-1; 8 bases fit TRBD2. The sample taken for sequencing was peripheral blood. This TCR derives from a woman aged 30 to 39 with acute or convalescent COVID-19. The CDR3 sequence is CASSEPLAGHNEQFF. In nucleotides, the CDR3 is TGTGCCAGCAGTGAACCCTTAGCGGGACACAATGAGCAGTTCTTC.